This T cell receptor (beta chain) originates from a study of CD8+ T cells in alopecia areata. Trimming stripped 1 base from V and 0 bases from J, with 10 bases between. CDR3 length equals 14 residues. Looked up from germline, CDR1 is GTSNPN and CDR2 is SVGIG (reference sequence). Overall study results and limits: In patients, TCRs were shared less clearly than in mice, and HLA may possibly be involved. Lesional scalp exceeded normal scalp in clonality, especially in alopecia totalis/universalis.

A word on this clone: The target antigen is unknown.

cDNA reverse transcribed from extracted RNA served as the sequencing template. This table comes from immunoSEQ multiplex PCR, and its TCRdb copy is limited to in-frame clones, with some not included. The sample contains 80,000 to 100,000 clones, 40% to 45% of which appear only once. The genes are TRBV30 and TRBJ2-7; D may be TRBD2 (6 bases). The sample taken for sequencing was CD4+ T cells sorted from blood. The receptor comes from a human donor with alopecia areata. The CDR3 DNA sequence: TGTGCCTGGAGTGGGGAGCGGGTCTCCTACGAGCAGTACTTC. Translation gives CAWSGERVSYEQYF.